What follows describes a single T cell receptor (beta chain). The repertoire was sequenced with immunoSEQ multiplex PCR; TCRdb's copy has only in-frame clones and lacks some. Of about 700,000 clones detected, under 95% appear once; the ten largest clones hold 24%. The naive CD8 population came from CD45RO-negative cells selected for CCR7, without terminally differentiated effector memory CD45RA+ cells. This entry comes from a study of shared clonotypes between healthy human individuals. CDR1 SGHDT and CDR2 YYEEEE come from the germline V gene. Losses at the gene ends were 4 bases for V and 6 bases for J; bases not matched to a gene: 7. The CDR3 spans 16 residues.

The TCR sequence derives from a man under 40 in good health. This chain joins TRBV5-6 and TRBJ2-1, with 13 bases aligning to TRBD2. The source material was naive CD8+ T cells sorted from blood. The CDR3 here is CASSAAGTSGINEQFF. The CDR3 DNA follows: TGTGCCAGCAGCGCAGCCGGGACTAGCGGGATCAATGAGCAGTTCTTC.